Below, one TCR beta chain is given with its context. No antigen is known for it. These data are taken from a study of identical twins. TCRdb reprocessed the 5' RACE reads via MiXCR and lists one record per CDR3 protein. The sample has 450,000 to 650,000 distinct CDR3 sequences; roughly 15% are singletons. Findings of the study overall: Beta out-of-frame sequences showed weaker excess twin sharing. Conclusions came from cross-sectional statistical analysis, not from following the same donors. Out-of-frame alpha sequences that twins shared showed excess low generation probability.

In every case, the donor was a healthy Caucasian. CDR1 is SGHRS, CDR2 YFSETQ, per germline. V was clipped by 4 bases and J by 1 base, with 22 bases between them. This CDR3 has 18 residues. This sample also appeared in a second study, on yellow fever vaccine responses in identical twins.

The TCR comes from a young woman in good health. V and J are TRBV5-1 and TRBJ2-3; possibly TRBD1 or TRBD2 for D (6 bases each). Sequenced input: CD4+ T cells sorted from blood. For the CDR3, the DNA is TGCGCCAGCAGCCCCCACATAAGGGGGGCGGTAGGCACAGATACGCAGTATTTT. Protein product: CASSPHIRGAVGTDTQYF.